This entry lists 27 T cell receptor beta chains sequenced from one sample in a study of OX40 agonist ivuxolimab in advanced cancers. The protocol was immunoSEQ multiplex PCR, while the TCRdb copy is restricted to in-frame clones and leaves out a portion. Of fewer than 50,000 clones listed, 80% to 85% were seen once; the top ten hold roughly 10%. The sample here was CD4+ or CD8+ T cells sorted from blood, taken in a trial of the OX40 agonist ivuxolimab. These receptors were obtained from an adult with an advanced solid tumor such as melanoma, head and neck, liver or kidney cancer.

The V call is TRBV14, the J call TRBJ2-7; TRBD2 aligns across 10 bases. V trimming: 5 bases; J trimming: 1 base; junction bases outside the gene matches: 5. CDR1 and CDR2 from the germline V gene are SGHDN and FVKESK. There are 15 residues in the CDR3. The CDR3 region is CASSDLAGESYEQYF. The CDR3 DNA reads as TGTGCCAGCAGCGACCTAGCGGGGGAATCCTACGAGCAGTACTTC. Full variable domain (missing parts from reference TRBV14 and TRBJ2-7): EAGVTQFPSHSVIEKGQTVTLRCDPISGHDNLYWYRRVMGKEIKFLLHFVKESKQDESGMPNNRFLAERTGGTYSTLKVQPAELEDSGVYFCASSDLAGESYEQYFGPGTRLTVT.

The chain links TRBV9 to TRBJ2-5; 8 bases fit TRBD2. The CDR3 covers 16 residues. In germline, CDR1 is SGDLS, CDR2 YYNGEE. V was clipped by 0 bases and J by 1 base; unmatched bases: 5. CDR3 amino acids: CASSVAAAGGQETQYF. The CDR3, as DNA: TGTGCCAGCAGCGTAGCAGCGGCGGGGGGCCAAGAGACCCAGTACTTC.

The chain is built from TRBV10-2 and TRBJ1-1, with D maybe TRBD1 (5 bases). Germline V gives CDR1 WSHSY, CDR2 SAAADI. This CDR3 has 13 residues. V was pared by 2 bases and J by 1 base, with 5 bases between. The CDR3 loop reads CASSEDRNTEAFF. In nucleotides, the CDR3 is TGCGCCAGCAGTGAGGACAGGAACACTGAAGCTTTCTTT.

J is TRBJ2-5 and V is TRBV5-4; 7 bases agree with TRBD2. This CDR3 has 15 residues. Germline trimming cut 7 bases from V and 4 bases from J; bases unmatched to any gene: 13. Germline loops: CDR1 SGHNT, CDR2 YYREEE (reference sequence). The CDR3 spells CASSGGREILETQYF. The CDR3 DNA reads as TGTGCCAGCTCCGGAGGGCGGGAGATATTAGAGACCCAGTACTTC.

In this sample, this clone turned up a few times. The chain uses TRBV6-1 and TRBJ2-2; D not resolved. CDR3 length: 14 amino acids. In germline, CDR1 is MNHNS, CDR2 SASEGT. Deletions cut 6 bases from V and 7 bases from J, with 15 bases between. The CDR3 sequence: CASRPGGRSGELFF. CDR3 DNA: TGTGCCAGCAGGCCTGGTGGTCGAAGCGGGGAGCTGTTTTTT.

The chain combines TRBV11-3 with TRBJ2-7, with a weak D call TRBD2 (6 bases). The CDR3 loop spans 17 amino acids. CDR1 SGHNT and CDR2 YENEEA come from the germline V gene. Trimming stripped 5 bases from V and 6 bases from J, with 26 bases between. The CDR3 loop is CASSMSSGTALRGEQYF. The CDR3 coding sequence is TGTGCCAGCAGCATGAGCTCCGGGACGGCCCTGCGGGGCGAGCAGTACTTC.

This clone has only a few counts. The gene calls are TRBV6-6 and TRBJ2-2; D might be TRBD1 (5 bases). The V gene lost 2 bases and the J gene lost 2 bases, with 12 bases spanning the gap. Germline loops: CDR1 MNHNY, CDR2 SVGAGI (reference sequence). CDR3 length equals 16 residues. The CDR3 region is CASSYLRRTNTGELFF. The DNA of the CDR3 is TGTGCCAGCAGTTACCTACGTCGGACAAACACCGGGGAGCTGTTTTTT.

The sample holds one count of this clone. Within the sample, other DNA sequences also encode this same CDR3. The chain recombines TRBV12-5 with TRBJ2-3, with D uncertain. Per the germline V gene, CDR1 is LGHNT and CDR2 is FRNRAP. With 3 bases removed from V and 2 bases from J, the gap between germline ends came to 6 bases. This CDR3 region has 13 residues. The DNA of the CDR3 is TGTGCTAGTGGTTTAACCTACACAGATACGCAGTATTTT. It encodes CASGLTYTDTQYF.

This rearrangement joins TRBV27 to TRBJ2-2; D is possibly TRBD1 (6 bases). Per germline, CDR1 MNHEY and CDR2 SMNVEV (reference sequence). V was pared by 5 bases and J by 6 bases, with 16 bases between. The CDR3 spans 15 residues. This CDR3 reads CASSPGATIAGELFF. CDR3 in DNA: TGTGCCAGCAGTCCAGGGGCTACTATAGCCGGGGAGCTGTTTTTT.

The chain links TRBV19 to TRBJ2-7; no clear D gene. Germline V gives CDR1 LNHDA, CDR2 SQIVND (reference sequence). Trimming removed 9 bases at V and 2 bases at J, with 2 bases between. The CDR3 contains 9 residues. Here the CDR3 DNA reads TGTGCCAGCCCCTACGAGCAGTACTTC. Translating it yields CASPYEQYF.

The chain combines TRBV7-9 with TRBJ1-3, with D perhaps TRBD1 (6 bases). The CDR3 sequence is 18 residues long. Trimming took off 4 bases at V and 4 bases at J, with 23 bases between the two ends. Germline lookup yields CDR1 SEHNR and CDR2 FQNEAQ (reference sequence). The CDR3 region has the DNA TGTGCCAGCAGCTGGGGGGCCCAGGTGGCTAATTACGGAAACACCATATATTTT. It specifies CASSWGAQVANYGNTIYF.

The V gene is TRBV5-1, the J gene TRBJ2-2, with D uncertain. The V gene's germline CDR1 is SGHRS and CDR2 YFSETQ. The CDR3 extends over 16 amino acids. The V gene lost 6 bases and the J gene lost 5 bases, with 20 bases spanning the gap. The CDR3 region is CASTGVLGARTGELFF. CDR3 nucleotide sequence: TGCGCCAGCACCGGAGTTCTGGGCGCGAGAACCGGGGAGCTGTTTTTT.

This sequence joins TRBV6-5 and TRBJ2-3; D may match TRBD1 or TRBD2 (5 bases each). Germline CDR1 reads MNHEY; CDR2 reads SVGAGI. This CDR3 comprises 14 residues. Trimming removed 10 bases from V and 6 bases from J, with 20 bases in between. The CDR3 coding sequence is TGTGCCACCTTGAGAGGCAGGGAGTCGGATACGCAGTATTTT. Translation gives CATLRGRESDTQYF.

The chain recombines TRBV9 with TRBJ2-5; TRBD2 aligns across 11 bases. Germline loops: CDR1 SGDLS, CDR2 YYNGEE. V was pared by 0 bases and J by 2 bases, with 3 bases of the junction left unmatched. The CDR3 consists of 16 residues. The CDR3 DNA is TGTGCCAGCAGCGTAGCGACTAGCGGGGCGCAAGAGACCCAGTACTTC. Translation gives CASSVATSGAQETQYF.

This clone occurred once. The V call is TRBV18, the J call TRBJ2-3; no definite D call. The V and J ends lost 4 bases and 4 bases respectively, with 6 bases between them. The CDR3 length is 12 residues. CDR1 KGHSH and CDR2 LQKENI come from the germline V gene. In DNA form, the CDR3 reads TGTGCCAGCTCACTTTCCCCAGATACGCAGTATTTT. Protein: CASSLSPDTQYF. The entire variable domain, with the rest obtained from reference TRBV18 and TRBJ2-3, is as follows: NAGVMQNPRHLVRRRGQEARLRCSPMKGHSHVYWYRQLPEEGLKFMVYLQKENIIDESGMPKERFSAEFPKEGPSILRIQQVVRGDSAAYFCASSLSPDTQYFGPGTRLTVL.

This chain joins TRBV5-4 and TRBJ2-5; 7 bases map to TRBD1. CDR3 length: 13 residues. The germline gives CDR1 SGHNT, CDR2 YYREEE (reference sequence). The V gene end was trimmed by 5 bases and the J gene end by 0 bases; junction bases not matched to a gene: 1. The CDR3 loop is CASRGQNQETQYF. The CDR3 nucleotides are TGTGCCAGCAGGGGACAGAACCAAGAGACCCAGTACTTC.

CDR3 in DNA: TGTGCCTGGAGCTACGCGGGCACAGATACGCAGTATTTT. Translating it yields CAWSYAGTDTQYF. The rearrangement links TRBV30 to TRBJ2-3; D is ambiguous. Between the trimmed V and J ends, which lost 3 bases and 1 base, there was a span of 8 bases. Germline V gene sequence: CDR1 GTSNPN, CDR2 SVGIG (reference sequence). This CDR3 has 13 amino acids.

The chain links TRBV4-1 to TRBJ2-7; D tentatively reads TRBD1 or TRBD2 (5 bases each). This CDR3 is built from 15 residues. V was shortened by 4 bases and J by 0 bases, with 13 bases between the two germline ends. Germline CDR1 is MGHRA and CDR2 is YSYEKL. The CDR3, as DNA: TGCGCCAGCAGCCTGACGGGACCGCGCTCCTACGAGCAGTACTTC. It yields the protein CASSLTGPRSYEQYF.

V usage is TRBV27 and J usage is TRBJ2-7; 10 nucleotides agree with TRBD2. Germline loops: CDR1 MNHEY, CDR2 SMNVEV (reference sequence). Losses at the gene ends were 5 bases for V and 7 bases for J; bases not matched to a gene: 11. The CDR3 is made up of 15 amino acids. CDR3 coding DNA: TGTGCCAGCAGTCGAGCGGGAGGGCCGTGGGGGGAGCAGTACTTC. As protein: CASSRAGGPWGEQYF.

The V call is TRBV15, the J call TRBJ2-3, with 10 bases fitting TRBD2. With V trimmed by 2 bases and J by 3 bases, 8 bases remained unmatched. This CDR3 has 17 residues. Germline assignment: CDR1 LNHNV and CDR2 YYDKDF (reference sequence). DNA for the CDR3: TGTGCCACCAGCAGACCTCTAGCGGGAGTCGGTACAGATACGCAGTATTTT. Protein product: CATSRPLAGVGTDTQYF.

The chain is built from TRBV10-3 and TRBJ2-2; 7 bases are a match to TRBD1. This CDR3 spans 15 amino acids. The V segment lost 5 bases and the J segment 2 bases; nucleotides outside the gene matches: 5. CDR1 is ENHRY and CDR2 is SYGVKD in the germline V gene. CDR3 region: CAISPRDSNTGELFF. The CDR3 DNA reads as TGTGCCATCAGTCCCCGGGACAGCAACACCGGGGAGCTGTTTTTT.

The chain is built from TRBV6-4 and TRBJ1-5, with D possibly matching TRBD1 (5 bases). The CDR3 totals 15 residues. V gave up 3 bases and J gave up 1 base, with 10 bases separating them. In germline, CDR1 is MRHNA, CDR2 SNTAGT. Here the CDR3 DNA reads TGTGCCAGCAGTGAAGGGGAGAGGAGCAATCAGCCCCAGCATTTT. Its translation: CASSEGERSNQPQHF.

The CDR3 bases are TGTGCCAGCAGTCTAATGACAGGGTACGGAGCTTTCTTT. This codes for CASSLMTGYGAFF. The chain joins TRBV6-1 to TRBJ1-1, with TRBD1 matching over 7 bases. This CDR3 is built from 13 residues. The trim removed 5 bases at V and 10 bases at J, leaving 10 bases unmatched. CDR1 and CDR2 from the germline V gene are MNHNS and SASEGT.

The chain joins TRBV5-6 to TRBJ2-5; tentatively, D is TRBD2 (6 bases). V was cut by 1 base and J by 4 bases, with 17 bases left in between. Germline V gene sequence: CDR1 SGHDT, CDR2 YYEEEE. This CDR3 comprises 16 residues. The CDR3 coding sequence is TGTGCCAGCAGCTTGTGGGCCGGGGGAAGGGGAGAGACCCAGTACTTC. It yields the protein CASSLWAGGRGETQYF.

V and J are TRBV4-2 and TRBJ2-1, with 8 bases lining up with TRBD2. J gave up 7 bases and V 2 bases, and 10 bases lay outside the gene matches. Per germline, CDR1 LGHNA and CDR2 YNFKEQ. The CDR3 totals 16 residues. The CDR3 loop is CASSQTAGDGSNEQFF. In DNA form, the CDR3 reads TGTGCCAGCAGCCAAACAGCGGGAGACGGATCAAATGAGCAGTTCTTC.

The chain uses TRBV7-8 and TRBJ2-3; TRBD2 matches at 12 bases. This CDR3 contains 13 residues. Per the germline V gene, CDR1 is SGHVS and CDR2 is FQNEAQ. Trimming at V came to 2 bases and at J to 15 bases, leaving 6 bases not matched to a gene. CDR3 sequence: CASSLRPSGGAYF. In DNA form, the CDR3 reads TGTGCCAGCAGCTTACGACCTAGCGGGGGGGCATATTTT.

The J gene is TRBJ2-3, the V gene TRBV7-9, with a weak D call TRBD2 (7 bases). V was shortened by 6 bases and J by 2 bases, with 21 bases between the two germline ends. The CDR3 spans 17 residues. The V gene's germline CDR1 is SEHNR and CDR2 FQNEAQ (reference sequence). This chain's CDR3 is CASRVDGGPRSTDTQYF. The CDR3 nucleotides are TGTGCCAGCAGGGTCGACGGGGGGCCGAGATCCACAGATACGCAGTATTTT.